This T cell receptor (beta chain) was sequenced during a study of human T cells and chemical hapten exposure. Study background: It was small differences in pooled library volume that mainly caused per-sample TCR yields to vary.

During construction of the library, unique molecular identifiers were attached to individual cDNA molecules for quantitative, reproducible TCR counting. MiXCR was run by TCRdb on the RACE reads, yielding one entry per CDR3 protein. This repertoire shows about 77,000 distinct CDR3 sequences, 8.6% found once; its top ten account for about 1.5%. CDR3 length: 13 residues. Between the trimmed V and J ends, which lost 7 bases and 3 bases, there was a span of 10 bases. Regarding this clonotype: Its antigen is not known.

Overall study results and limits: DPC sensitization did not alter TCRs above 1 in 1000 frequency.

Documented time point: healthy volunteer bleed at 6 weeks. Before extraction, the whole blood was not fractionated, and total RNA was taken from it. Specimen: whole blood. The chain combines TRBV12-3 or TRBV12-4 with TRBJ1-5, with D possibly matching TRBD1 (5 bases). This TCR was recovered from a female donor in good health. Some clones in this sample may be carry-over from other donors' samples. CDR3 sequence (DNA): TGTGCCAGCACCCGGGACTCCAATCAGCCCCAGCATTTT. It translates to CASTRDSNQPQHF.